This T cell receptor beta chain is drawn from a study of cytomegalovirus exposure and HLA in healthy donors. Findings and limits, study-wide: A later analysis linked around 17,000 TCR beta sequences to HLA alleles at 0.05 false discovery rate. The productive fraction for most TCR beta V segments was about 87% or about 30% in an earlier analysis. DRB1 showed the most TCR associations and HLA-C the fewest in a later analysis, as rates varied by HLA locus. Listed as cytomegalovirus-associated were approximately 160 TCR beta chains.

Amplification used 60 Vbeta primers and 13 Jbeta primers. The repertoire was sequenced with immunoSEQ multiplex PCR; TCRdb's copy has only in-frame clones and lacks some. The sample lists 150,000 to 200,000 clones; about 80% were seen once. Looked up from germline, CDR1 is SGHNT and CDR2 is YYREEE (reference sequence). The J segment lost 5 bases and the V segment lost 1 base, leaving 8 bases of the junction unmatched. The CDR3 covers 15 residues. This clone was observed a single time. Its antigen is unidentified. The TCR sequence derives from a woman aged 18-30 years in good health and CMV-seropositive. Sequencing used PBMCs. The chain couples TRBV5-4 to TRBJ2-5; TRBD2 matches 7 bases. The CDR3 sequence is CASSLPPSGGETQYF. In DNA, the CDR3 is TGTGCCAGCAGCTTGCCCCCTTCGGGGGGTGAGACCCAGTACTTC.